This is a list of T cell receptor beta chains from one sample in a study of blood T cell repertoires in COVID-19. Using immunoSEQ multiplex PCR, the repertoire was profiled, and TCRdb retains in-frame clones only, with some absent. The sample carries some 150,000 clones, approximately 86% recorded once. Sequenced sample: peripheral blood. All receptors come from a woman in her 50s with acute or convalescent COVID-19. Both conserved end residues are part of each CDR3. A D gene is named only where the DNA matches it firmly. Clone size is stated in some rows and not others, as once, few, many or a class when expanded.

CDR3nt: TGTGCCTCCTCAGGGGTTTTTTCTGGAAACACCATATATTTT; CDR3aa: CASSGVFSGNTIYF; d_gene: -; abundance: -; j_gene: TRBJ1-3; v_gene: TRBV30
CDR3nt: TGTGCCAGCAGCCAAGAGAGAGCGGGGTCCACCGGGGAGCTGTTTTTT; CDR3aa: CASSQERAGSTGELFF; d_gene: TRBD2; abundance: -; j_gene: TRBJ2-2; v_gene: TRBV3-1/TRBV3-2
CDR3nt: TGTGCCAGCAGTGCGGGGGGGTACGAGCAGTACTTC; CDR3aa: CASSAGGYEQYF; d_gene: TRBD2; abundance: few; j_gene: TRBJ2-7; v_gene: TRBV2
CDR3nt: TGTGCCAGCAGCCCCCCCCCGGGACAGGTCGTAGGCTACACCTTC; CDR3aa: CASSPPPGQVVGYTF; d_gene: TRBD1; abundance: -; j_gene: TRBJ1-2; v_gene: TRBV6-5
CDR3nt: TGCGCCAGCAGCTTGCCCCCGAGTGGCAGGGACAATGAGCAGTTCTTC; CDR3aa: CASSLPPSGRDNEQFF; d_gene: -; abundance: -; j_gene: TRBJ2-1; v_gene: TRBV5-1
CDR3nt: TGCGCCAGCAGTGAGGGGAGGGGACCGATCTTAGGGGGCTACACCTTC; CDR3aa: CASSEGRGPILGGYTF; d_gene: -; abundance: once; j_gene: TRBJ1-2; v_gene: TRBV10-2
CDR3nt: TGTGCCAGCAGTTTTAAGACAAGCATGAACACTGAAGCTTTCTTT; CDR3aa: CASSFKTSMNTEAFF; d_gene: -; abundance: -; j_gene: TRBJ1-1; v_gene: TRBV27
CDR3nt: TGTGCCAGCAGTTCCACCCGACAGGGGGCAAGGCAGCCCCAGCATTTT; CDR3aa: CASSSTRQGARQPQHF; d_gene: TRBD1; abundance: -; j_gene: TRBJ1-5; v_gene: TRBV6-6
CDR3nt: TGCAGCGCTCGGACAGTCTCGAACACCGGGGAGCTGTTTTTT; CDR3aa: CSARTVSNTGELFF; d_gene: -; abundance: once; j_gene: TRBJ2-2; v_gene: TRBV29-1
CDR3nt: TGTGCCAGCAGCGGGCAGGTCGCTAGCGGGGGGACCGAGCAGTACTTC; CDR3aa: CASSGQVASGGTEQYF; d_gene: TRBD2; abundance: -; j_gene: TRBJ2-7; v_gene: TRBV9
CDR3nt: TGTGCCAGCATCCCGGACAGGGCCCCTAACTATGGCTACACCTTC; CDR3aa: CASIPDRAPNYGYTF; d_gene: TRBD1; abundance: -; j_gene: TRBJ1-2; v_gene: TRBV2
CDR3nt: TGTGCCAGTAGTATTATGCTGCCGCGGAGAAACACCATATATTTT; CDR3aa: CASSIMLPRRNTIYF; d_gene: -; abundance: -; j_gene: TRBJ1-3; v_gene: TRBV19